Sequencing of this TCR beta chain was carried out in a study of T cell responses to AZD1222 COVID-19 vaccine. Study at large: Doses given second, at about 4 or about 12 weeks, were pooled.

Study-wide results and caveats: CD4 TCRs covered the whole spike, strongest at regions 160-218 and 743-854. When two AZD1222 doses had been given, Spike-specific TCR breadth and depth rose.

Some clones are missing from TCRdb's copy, which holds only in-frame ones; the method was immunoSEQ multiplex PCR. In the table there are over 150,000 clones, approximately 86% of which are singletons. This CDR3 has 14 residues. Per the germline V gene, CDR1 is MNHNS and CDR2 is SASEGT. Trimming removed 3 bases from V and 6 bases from J; junction bases left unmatched: 5. Of note for this clone: The antigen remains unidentified.

The receptor's source is an adult in good health. Sequenced here: peripheral blood, sampled on day 0 of AZD1222 vaccination. The V gene is TRBV6-1, the J gene TRBJ1-1; 9 bases are shared with TRBD1. Here the CDR3 reads CASSDDRGSSEAFF. The CDR3 region has the DNA TGTGCCAGCAGTGACGACAGGGGGTCCTCTGAAGCTTTCTTT.